The clone carrying this T cell receptor (beta chain) was seen a single time. Its antigen is still unknown. This CDR3 region has 10 residues. The V end was cut by 5 bases, the J end by 12 bases, with 8 bases between. The germline V gene has CDR1 SGHTA and CDR2 FQGNSA. This specimen comes from a study of cytomegalovirus exposure and HLA in healthy donors. The PCR employed 60 Vbeta primers together with 13 Jbeta primers. The protocol was immunoSEQ multiplex PCR, while the TCRdb copy is restricted to in-frame clones and leaves out a portion. The sample holds about 120,000 clones, roughly 82% seen once. The study, taken as a whole, reports: Presence/absence analysis assumed near-uniform sequencing depth across donors.

This sequence was found in a woman in her late teens or twenties in good health and CMV-seronegative. The sequencing sample was made of PBMCs. The chain is built from TRBV7-2 and TRBJ2-1; TRBD2 might be the D (6 bases). The CDR3: CASSLGRQFF. CDR3 DNA: TGTGCCAGCAGCCTCGGGAGGCAGTTCTTC.